These 27 T cell receptor beta chains share one sample of origin, sequenced in a study of blood T cell repertoires in COVID-19. The data were produced by immunoSEQ multiplex PCR, yet TCRdb's version contains in-frame clones alone and is incomplete. The table shows over 250,000 clones, with around 87% occurring only once. Material: peripheral blood. The receptor set was obtained from a woman aged 40 to 49 who had recovered from COVID-19.

V gene TRBV7-2 combines with J gene TRBJ2-1; TRBD1 is a possible D gene (5 bases). Germline CDR1 SGHTA, CDR2 FQGNSA. V lost 5 bases, J lost 7 bases, and 15 bases lay in between. There are 14 residues in the CDR3. The CDR3 coding sequence is TGTGCCAGCAGCCAACAGCCAGGGCCGAATGAGCAGTTCTTC. Translation gives CASSQQPGPNEQFF.

This chain joins TRBV6-5 and TRBJ1-5; TRBD1 matches at 7 bases. Per the germline V gene, CDR1 is MNHEY and CDR2 is SVGAGI. The CDR3 has 14 amino acids. V shed 6 bases and J 7 bases; nucleotides not matched to a gene: 9. CDR3 residues: CASSLRQGRQPQHF. In nucleotides, the CDR3 is TGTGCCAGCAGCCTACGACAGGGTAGACAGCCCCAGCATTTT.

J is TRBJ2-2 and V is TRBV9; D is possibly TRBD1 (5 bases). There are 13 residues in the CDR3. V was pared by 4 bases and J by 5 bases, with 9 bases between. Germline lookup yields CDR1 SGDLS and CDR2 YYNGEE. CDR3 in DNA: TGTGCCAGCAGCCTGGCAGGGACCGGGGAGCTGTTTTTT. This sequence encodes CASSLAGTGELFF.

The chain links TRBV28 to TRBJ2-7, with TRBD2 as a possible D gene (6 bases). The germline V gene has CDR1 MDHEN and CDR2 SYDVKM. V was trimmed by 7 bases and J by 2 bases, leaving 21 bases between them. The CDR3 has 16 amino acids. This CDR3 reads CASTIQADYPTYEQYF. The CDR3 nucleotides read TGTGCCAGCACCATCCAGGCGGACTACCCCACCTACGAGCAGTACTTC.

The rearrangement uses TRBV25-1 and TRBJ1-1; maybe TRBD1 (6 bases). Trimming removed 4 bases from V and 5 bases from J, with 11 bases in between. From germline, CDR1 is MGHDK and CDR2 SYGVNS. CDR3 length: 13 residues. The CDR3 region has the DNA TGTGCCAGCAGTGGCAGGGGCCGGACTGAAGCTTTCTTT. Translating it yields CASSGRGRTEAFF.

The V and J genes are TRBV5-1 and TRBJ2-3; the match to TRBD2 covers 13 bases. The germline V gene encodes CDR1 SGHRS and CDR2 YFSETQ. Losses at the gene ends were 4 bases for V and 4 bases for J; bases not matched to a gene: 6. This CDR3 spans 16 amino acids. The DNA of the CDR3 is TGCGCCAGCAGCCACTCCGGACTAGCGGGGGCAGATACGCAGTATTTT. Protein: CASSHSGLAGADTQYF.

This chain joins TRBV27 and TRBJ2-2, with TRBD2 identical over 11 bases. The CDR3 has 17 residues. Germline V CDR1 and CDR2: MNHEY, SMNVEV (reference sequence). V lost 7 bases to trimming and J lost 1 base; unmatched junction nucleotides: 8. The CDR3 is CASTHSGGAGNTGELFF. CDR3 sequence (DNA): TGTGCCAGCACCCATAGCGGGGGGGCCGGGAACACCGGGGAGCTGTTTTTT.

The genes are TRBV12-5 and TRBJ1-2; 9 positions agree with TRBD1. J was trimmed by 4 bases and V by 3 bases; bases with no gene match: 3. CDR3 length: 14 residues. Per the germline V gene, CDR1 is LGHNT and CDR2 is FRNRAP. CDR3 DNA sequence: TGTGCTAGTGGTTTCGGACAGGGGACCTATGGCTACACCTTC. Protein sequence: CASGFGQGTYGYTF.

V is TRBV5-1 and J is TRBJ1-1, with 8 bases matching TRBD1. With 0 bases clipped from V and 5 bases from J, the junction kept 6 bases outside the gene matches. The CDR3 has 15 amino acids. CDR1 is SGHRS, CDR2 YFSETQ, per germline. The DNA of the CDR3 is TGCGCCAGCAGCTTGGTGACAGGGGTATGGACTGAAGCTTTCTTT. Translation gives CASSLVTGVWTEAFF.

The chain is built from TRBV10-1 and TRBJ2-7, with D maybe TRBD1 (6 bases). Germline V gene data show CDR1 as WNHNN and CDR2 as SYGVQD (reference sequence). Trimming pared 6 bases from V and 5 bases from J, leaving 17 bases between. This CDR3 has 14 residues. The CDR3 sequence is CASRDGQRPHEQYF. CDR3 DNA sequence: TGCGCCAGCAGGGATGGACAGCGTCCCCACGAGCAGTACTTC.

The chain joins TRBV19 to TRBJ1-1; tentative D call: TRBD1 (6 bases). With 5 bases removed from V and 8 bases from J, the gap between germline ends came to 15 bases. The CDR3 is made up of 13 amino acids. The V gene's germline CDR1 is LNHDA and CDR2 SQIVND (reference sequence). For the CDR3, the DNA is TGTGCCAGTAGTCCCAACAGGGCCACCGAAGCTTTCTTT. Protein product: CASSPNRATEAFF.

V usage is TRBV19 and J usage is TRBJ1-5, with unresolved D. Germline V CDR1 and CDR2: LNHDA, SQIVND (reference sequence). The CDR3 totals 17 residues. V dropped 3 bases and J dropped 0 bases, with 15 bases sitting between them. The CDR3: CASSIIRGRYSNQPQHF. The DNA of the CDR3 is TGTGCCAGTAGTATTATTCGAGGGCGTTATAGCAATCAGCCCCAGCATTTT.

CDR3 nucleotide sequence: TGTGCCAGCTCAGAGGGAGGCCCGCGCTCAGTCGAGCAGTACTTC. It codes for CASSEGGPRSVEQYF. This chain links TRBV18 with TRBJ2-7; D may be TRBD2 (6 bases). V was pared by 5 bases and J by 6 bases, with 20 bases between. Germline CDR1 KGHSH, CDR2 LQKENI. The CDR3 covers 15 residues. Using reference TRBV18 and TRBJ2-7 for the parts outside the CDR3, the full variable domain is NAGVMQNPRHLVRRRGQEARLRCSPMKGHSHVYWYRQLPEEGLKFMVYLQKENIIDESGMPKERFSAEFPKEGPSILRIQQVVRGDSAAYFCASSEGGPRSVEQYFGPGTRLTVT.

The chain is built from TRBV29-1 and TRBJ1-2; D is possibly TRBD1 (5 bases). Trimming cost V 2 bases and J 2 bases, with 12 bases left between them. This CDR3 contains 14 residues. The germline gives CDR1 SQVTM, CDR2 ANQGSEA. This CDR3 is CSVESFGANYGYTF. In DNA form, the CDR3 reads TGCAGCGTTGAAAGTTTTGGGGCGAACTATGGCTACACCTTC.

The V call is TRBV5-1, the J call TRBJ1-1, with 9 bases lining up with TRBD1. The V and J ends lost 3 bases and 4 bases, in that order; junction bases with no gene match: 7. The CDR3 runs to 15 residues. Germline V gene data show CDR1 as SGHRS and CDR2 as YFSETQ. This CDR3 reads CASSSTGTGLTEAFF. For the CDR3, the DNA is TGCGCCAGCAGCTCGACCGGGACAGGGCTCACTGAAGCTTTCTTT.

This chain joins TRBV14 and TRBJ1-2, with TRBD1 matching 8 bases. This CDR3 is built from 16 residues. Germline CDR1 and CDR2: SGHDN and FVKESK. Unmatched junction bases numbered 12, after V lost 2 bases and J lost 7 bases. The CDR3 DNA sequence: TGTGCCAGCAGCCAAAATACCGGGACAGGTCTTGGTGGCTACACCTTC. It translates to CASSQNTGTGLGGYTF.

The chain joins TRBV2 to TRBJ1-4, with unresolved D. Trimming shortened V by 4 bases and J by 0 bases, and 9 bases separated the two germline ends. The CDR3 covers 15 residues. Germline lookup yields CDR1 SNHLY and CDR2 FYNNEI. CDR3 nucleotides: TGTGCCAGCAGTGTAGAAGCTCCAACTAATGAAAAACTGTTTTTT. It encodes CASSVEAPTNEKLFF.

The gene calls are TRBV13 and TRBJ1-6; no definite D call. Trimming left V 5 bases short and J 12 bases short, with 11 bases between. CDR3 length: 12 amino acids. The V gene's germline CDR1 is PRHDT and CDR2 FYEKMQ (reference sequence). The CDR3 DNA reads as TGTGCCAGCAGCCCCCTGGGAGAACCCCTCCACTTT. Translation: CASSPLGEPLHF.

This chain links TRBV29-1 with TRBJ2-4; 7 bases match TRBD1. Germline V gives CDR1 SQVTM, CDR2 ANQGSEA. The CDR3 spans 17 residues. With 3 bases clipped from V and 2 bases from J, the junction kept 13 bases outside the gene matches. CDR3 protein: CSVDGFGSGGPKNIQYF. DNA for the CDR3: TGCAGCGTTGACGGATTCGGGTCAGGGGGTCCCAAAAACATTCAGTACTTC.

The V gene is TRBV4-3, the J gene TRBJ1-6, with 9 positions matching TRBD1. Germline V gene lookup returns CDR1 LGHNA and CDR2 YSLEER. The trim removed 0 bases at V and 7 bases at J, leaving 10 bases unmatched. The CDR3 spans 18 residues. Here the CDR3 reads CASSQDLGDRVYNSPLHF. The CDR3 nucleotides read TGCGCCAGCAGCCAAGATCTCGGGGACAGGGTTTACAATTCACCCCTCCACTTT.

The table lists this clone with a count of one. The rearrangement links TRBV6-2 or TRBV6-3 to TRBJ2-1; TRBD2 agrees at 9 bases. The V and J ends lost 3 bases and 12 bases, in that order; junction bases with no gene match: 12. The CDR3 is 15 residues long. Germline V gene sequence: CDR1 MNHEY, CDR2 SVGEGT. The CDR3 loop is CASSYAGTSSKGQFF. The DNA of the CDR3 is TGTGCCAGCAGTTATGCTGGGACTAGCTCCAAGGGGCAGTTCTTC.

The chain couples TRBV6-1 to TRBJ1-6; 9 nucleotides match TRBD1. The CDR3 runs 16 residues. Unmatched junction bases numbered 8, after V lost 1 base and J lost 10 bases. CDR1 and CDR2 from the germline V gene are MNHNS and SASEGT. The CDR3 DNA is TGTGCCAGCAGTGAAGAAGATGGGACAGGGTCGTCACCCCTCCACTTT. It codes for CASSEEDGTGSSPLHF.

This chain joins TRBV6-5 and TRBJ2-7; D gene unclear. This CDR3 is 11 amino acids long. The germline V gene encodes CDR1 MNHEY and CDR2 SVGAGI. Trimming took 4 bases from V and 7 from J, leaving 8 bases between them. CDR3 in DNA: TGTGCCAGCAGTTCTACCCGGGAGCAGTACTTC. This translates into CASSSTREQYF.

In its sample, this clone was seen once. The chain links TRBV11-3 to TRBJ1-1; TRBD1 matches 7 bases. The CDR3 has 13 amino acids. Germline assignment: CDR1 SGHNT and CDR2 YENEEA. The J segment lost 11 bases and the V segment lost 4 bases, leaving 10 bases of the junction unmatched. This chain's CDR3 is CASSSGPTGAAFF. The CDR3 DNA follows: TGTGCCAGCAGCTCGGGCCCCACAGGGGCCGCTTTCTTT.

The V and J genes are TRBV7-9 and TRBJ2-3; 15 positions match TRBD2. The V gene's germline CDR1 is SEHNR and CDR2 FQNEAQ (reference sequence). The CDR3 sequence is 17 residues long. J lost 1 base, V lost 5 bases, and 4 bases had no gene match. CDR3 region: CASSEGLAGGGTDTQYF. DNA of the CDR3: TGTGCCAGCAGCGAAGGACTAGCGGGGGGGGGCACAGATACGCAGTATTTT.

The genes are TRBV20-1 and TRBJ1-1, with D unresolved. Germline V gives CDR1 DFQATT, CDR2 SNEGSKA (reference sequence). Between the trimmed V and J ends, which lost 4 bases and 4 bases, there was a span of 7 bases. This CDR3 has 11 residues. The CDR3 DNA sequence: TGCAGTGCTACACAGACCACTGAAGCTTTCTTT. Translated, it gives CSATQTTEAFF.

This clone came up once. V is TRBV15 and J is TRBJ1-5; D is uncertain. Trimming shortened V by 5 bases and J by 3 bases, and 8 bases separated the two germline ends. The CDR3 runs 13 residues. CDR1 and CDR2 (germline): LNHNV, YYDKDF (reference sequence). CDR3 bases: TGTGCCACCAGCTCCCAGGCCAATCAGCCCCAGCATTTT. Amino acid sequence: CATSSQANQPQHF.